This record concerns one TCR beta chain sequence. Trimming cost V 3 bases and J 3 bases, with 9 bases left between them. The length of the CDR3 is 13 residues. The germline CDR1 and CDR2 sequences are LNHDA and SQIVND (reference sequence). The data originate from a study of blood T cell repertoires in COVID-19. Profiling relied on immunoSEQ multiplex PCR, and the TCRdb table lists in-frame clones only, not all of them. The sample has over 100,000 clones, around 86% seen once. The TCR sequence derives from a man in his forties with acute or convalescent COVID-19. The chain carries TRBV19 and TRBJ2-7; D is unclear. The material sequenced was peripheral blood. The CDR3 nucleotides read TGTGCCAGTAGTATCGCAGAACACTACGAGCAGTACTTC. Amino acids: CASSIAEHYEQYF.